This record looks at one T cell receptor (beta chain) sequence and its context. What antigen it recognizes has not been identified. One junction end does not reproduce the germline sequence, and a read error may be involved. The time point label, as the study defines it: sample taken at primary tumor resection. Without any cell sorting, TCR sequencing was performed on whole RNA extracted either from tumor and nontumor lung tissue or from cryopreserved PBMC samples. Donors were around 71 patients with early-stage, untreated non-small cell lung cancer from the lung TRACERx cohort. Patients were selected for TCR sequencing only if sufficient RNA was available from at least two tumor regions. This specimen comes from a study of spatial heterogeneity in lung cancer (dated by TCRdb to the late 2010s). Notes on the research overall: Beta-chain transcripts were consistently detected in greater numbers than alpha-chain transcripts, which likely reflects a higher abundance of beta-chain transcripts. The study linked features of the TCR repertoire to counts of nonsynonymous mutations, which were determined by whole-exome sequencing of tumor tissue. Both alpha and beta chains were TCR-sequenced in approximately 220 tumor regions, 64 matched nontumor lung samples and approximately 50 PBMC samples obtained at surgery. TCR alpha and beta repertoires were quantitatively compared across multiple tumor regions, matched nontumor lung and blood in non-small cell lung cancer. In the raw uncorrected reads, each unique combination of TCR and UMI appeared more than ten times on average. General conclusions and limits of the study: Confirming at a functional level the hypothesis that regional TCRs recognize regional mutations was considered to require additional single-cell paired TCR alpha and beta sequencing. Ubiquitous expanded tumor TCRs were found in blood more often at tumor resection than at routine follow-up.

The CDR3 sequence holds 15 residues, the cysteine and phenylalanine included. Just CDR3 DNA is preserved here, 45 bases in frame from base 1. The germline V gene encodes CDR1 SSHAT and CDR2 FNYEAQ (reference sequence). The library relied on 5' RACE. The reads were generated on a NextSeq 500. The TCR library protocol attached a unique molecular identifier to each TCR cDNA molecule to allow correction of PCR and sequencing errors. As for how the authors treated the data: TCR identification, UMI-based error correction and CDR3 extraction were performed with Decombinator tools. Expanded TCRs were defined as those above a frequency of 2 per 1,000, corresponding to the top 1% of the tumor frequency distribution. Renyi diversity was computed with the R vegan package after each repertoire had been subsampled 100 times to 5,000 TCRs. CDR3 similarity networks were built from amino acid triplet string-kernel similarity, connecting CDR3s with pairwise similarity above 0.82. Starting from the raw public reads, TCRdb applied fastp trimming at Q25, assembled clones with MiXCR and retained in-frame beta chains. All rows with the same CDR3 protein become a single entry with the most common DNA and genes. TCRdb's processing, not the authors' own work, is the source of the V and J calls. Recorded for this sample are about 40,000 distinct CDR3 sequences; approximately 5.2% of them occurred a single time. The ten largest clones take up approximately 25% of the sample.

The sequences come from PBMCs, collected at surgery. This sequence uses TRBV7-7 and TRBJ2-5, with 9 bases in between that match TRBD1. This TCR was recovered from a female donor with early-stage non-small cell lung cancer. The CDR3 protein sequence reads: CASSLPGTGKETQYF. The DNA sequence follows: TGTGCTAGCAGCTTACCCGGGACAGGGAAAGAGACCCAGTACTTC.